The next 14 T cell receptor beta chains were all read from a single sample in a study of blood T cell repertoires in COVID-19. Libraries were prepared by immunoSEQ multiplex PCR; TCRdb keeps only in-frame clonotypes and omits some of them. The sample includes about 300,000 clones, roughly 86% of them seen just once. The specimen sequenced was peripheral blood. These TCRs come from a woman between 45 and 65 years old with acute or convalescent COVID-19.

This CDR3 is CASSFFPGRTDTQYF. CDR3 in DNA: TGTGCCAGCAGCTTTTTCCCCGGGAGGACAGATACGCAGTATTTT. The chain links TRBV7-2 to TRBJ2-3; 7 positions agree with TRBD2. The CDR3 is 15 amino acids. Germline trimming cut 3 bases from V and 3 bases from J; bases unmatched to any gene: 6. Germline assignment: CDR1 SGHTA and CDR2 FQGNSA.

This clone was detected once. The V and J genes are TRBV2 and TRBJ1-3; 8 bases fit TRBD1. This CDR3 has 15 amino acids. Germline CDR1 is SNHLY and CDR2 is FYNNEI. Trimming at V came to 8 bases and at J to 3 bases, leaving 9 bases not matched to a gene. The DNA for the CDR3 is TGTGCCAGCGGGCAGGGGGCGCGTGGTGGAAACACCATATATTTT. It is translated as CASGQGARGGNTIYF.

In its sample, this clone was seen many times. CDR3 bases: TGCGCCAGCAGCCTATTGACAGACTATGGCTACACCTTC. Its protein is CASSLLTDYGYTF. The V and J genes are TRBV4-3 and TRBJ1-2; a weak D match, TRBD1 (5 bases). Germline V gene lookup returns CDR1 LGHNA and CDR2 YSLEER. This CDR3 contains 13 residues. Trimming took off 4 bases at V and 3 bases at J, with 9 bases between the two ends.

The chain employs TRBV28 and TRBJ2-1; D is ambiguous. The CDR3 loop spans 12 amino acids. Germline CDR1 and CDR2: MDHEN and SYDVKM. Between the trimmed V and J ends, which lost 6 bases and 5 bases, there was a span of 8 bases. CDR3 protein: CASSVENNEQFF. CDR3 DNA: TGTGCCAGCAGCGTAGAGAACAATGAGCAGTTCTTC.

The V gene is TRBV5-8, the J gene TRBJ2-3; 8 bases are shared with TRBD2. This CDR3 region has 15 residues. Germline assignment: CDR1 SGHTS and CDR2 YDEGEE. Unmatched junction bases numbered 4, after V lost 1 base and J lost 3 bases. CDR3 sequence: CASSLFSGSTDTQYF. In DNA form, the CDR3 reads TGTGCCAGCAGCTTGTTCAGCGGGAGTACAGATACGCAGTATTTT.

The V gene is TRBV28, the J gene TRBJ2-3; a possible D gene is TRBD2 (6 bases). In germline, CDR1 is MDHEN, CDR2 SYDVKM. Trimming pared 5 bases from V and 14 bases from J, leaving 11 bases between. The CDR3 is 10 residues long. The CDR3 nucleotides are TGTGCCAGCAGTGGGCTAGCGCCGTATTTT. Translated, it gives CASSGLAPYF.

Comment on this clone: The sample has other DNA sequences that encode this CDR3 too. The V and J genes are TRBV5-1 and TRBJ1-4; D might be TRBD1 (5 bases). Germline CDR1 and CDR2: SGHRS and YFSETQ. The germline V and J ends were trimmed by 0 bases and 0 bases, with 9 bases remaining between them. The CDR3 has 16 amino acids. CDR3 protein: CASSLAGGATNEKLFF. CDR3 sequence (DNA): TGCGCCAGCAGCTTGGCGGGGGGTGCAACTAATGAAAAACTGTTTTTT.

V gene TRBV28 combines with J gene TRBJ2-2; the D gene is possibly TRBD1 (5 bases). CDR1 MDHEN and CDR2 SYDVKM come from the germline V gene. The CDR3 is 15 amino acids. Deletions cut 2 bases from V and 5 bases from J, with 12 bases between. The CDR3 region is CASSLGEQVTGELFF. As DNA, the CDR3 is TGTGCCAGCAGTTTAGGGGAACAGGTAACCGGGGAGCTGTTTTTT.

This clone appeared a single time. This rearrangement joins TRBV7-6 to TRBJ1-2, with D perhaps matching TRBD1 (5 bases). From germline, CDR1 is SGHVS and CDR2 FNYEAQ. The ends were cut back, 4 bases at V and 6 bases at J, with 18 bases in the middle. The CDR3 is made up of 15 amino acids. The CDR3 DNA is TGTGCCAGCAGCTATTATGCTGACAGAGTGGATGGCTACACCTTC. As protein: CASSYYADRVDGYTF.

CDR3 amino acids: CASSPGTGFGNTIYF. The DNA of the CDR3 is TGTGCCAGCAGCCCCGGGACAGGGTTTGGAAACACCATATATTTT. The chain recombines TRBV14 with TRBJ1-3; the match to TRBD1 covers 9 bases. The CDR3 loop spans 15 amino acids. Germline V gene sequence: CDR1 SGHDN, CDR2 FVKESK. Trimming at V came to 4 bases and at J to 3 bases, leaving 4 bases not matched to a gene.

V is TRBV10-3 and J is TRBJ2-7; 9 nucleotides agree with TRBD1. CDR1 and CDR2 from the germline V gene are ENHRY and SYGVKD. With V trimmed by 6 bases and J by 3 bases, 6 bases remained unmatched. This CDR3 has 14 residues. CDR3 amino acids: CAIRQDRGNYEQYF. The DNA of the CDR3 is TGTGCCATCAGGCAGGACAGGGGTAACTACGAGCAGTACTTC.

In its sample, this clone was seen once. The chain combines TRBV20-1 with TRBJ1-5; D gene unclear. Germline CDR1 reads DFQATT; CDR2 reads SNEGSKA (reference sequence). The germline V and J ends were trimmed by 3 bases and 6 bases, with 12 bases remaining between them. This CDR3 region has 13 residues. In DNA form, the CDR3 reads TGCAGTGCTAGTAGGCAGGCGAGTCAGCCCCAGCATTTT. Amino acid sequence: CSASRQASQPQHF.

The J gene is TRBJ1-1, the V gene TRBV6-1, with a tentative D call TRBD1 (6 bases). Germline CDR1 reads MNHNS; CDR2 reads SASEGT. The CDR3 totals 14 residues. V lost 2 bases and J 4 bases, leaving 11 bases between the germline ends. CDR3 in DNA: TGTGCCAGCAGTGAATATGGGGGCGGCACTGAAGCTTTCTTT. Residues: CASSEYGGGTEAFF.

The rearrangement links TRBV3-1 (or the pseudogene TRBV3-2) to TRBJ2-3; D unresolved. CDR1 LGHDT and CDR2 YNNKEL come from the germline V gene (reference sequence). Trimming shortened V by 0 bases and J by 9 bases, and 10 bases separated the two germline ends. CDR3 length: 13 amino acids. The CDR3 bases are TGTGCCAGCAGCCAAGATCTCGCCCGGACGCAGTATTTT. Protein: CASSQDLARTQYF.